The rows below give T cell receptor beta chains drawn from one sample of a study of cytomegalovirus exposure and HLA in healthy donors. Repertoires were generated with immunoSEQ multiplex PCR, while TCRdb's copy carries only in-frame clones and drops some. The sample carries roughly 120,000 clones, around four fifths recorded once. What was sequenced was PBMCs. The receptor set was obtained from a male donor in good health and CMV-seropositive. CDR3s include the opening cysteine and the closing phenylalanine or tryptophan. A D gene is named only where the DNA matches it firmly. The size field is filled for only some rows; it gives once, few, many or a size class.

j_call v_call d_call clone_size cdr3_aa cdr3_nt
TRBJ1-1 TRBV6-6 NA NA CASKRMNTEAFF TGTGCCAGCAAGAGGATGAACACTGAAGCTTTCTTT
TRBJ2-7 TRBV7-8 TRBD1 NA CASSLDRENEQYF TGTGCCAGCAGCTTGGACAGGGAGAACGAGCAGTACTTC
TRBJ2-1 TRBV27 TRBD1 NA CASSLRAGGNLEQFF TGTGCCAGCAGTTTACGGGCAGGGGGTAACCTTGAGCAGTTCTTC
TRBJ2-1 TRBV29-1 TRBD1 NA CSARRDRGLDEQFF TGCAGCGCCCGACGGGACAGGGGATTGGATGAGCAGTTCTTC
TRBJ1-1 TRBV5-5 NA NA CASSLTVHPNTEAFF TGTGCCAGCAGCTTGACAGTACACCCGAACACTGAAGCTTTCTTT
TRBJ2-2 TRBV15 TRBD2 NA CATRKTGGTGELFF TGTGCCACCAGAAAAACCGGGGGGACCGGGGAGCTGTTTTTT
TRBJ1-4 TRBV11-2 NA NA CASSQGQSPFEKLFF TGTGCCAGCAGCCAGGGGCAGTCACCGTTTGAAAAACTGTTTTTT
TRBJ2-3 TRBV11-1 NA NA CASSPRSGLRTDTQYF TGTGCCAGCAGCCCGAGGTCAGGACTCCGCACAGATACGCAGTATTTT
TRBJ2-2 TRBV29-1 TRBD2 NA CSVLDSGRATGELFF TGCAGCGTTCTTGATAGCGGGAGGGCCACCGGGGAGCTGTTTTTT
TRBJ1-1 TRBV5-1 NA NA CASRTEQAMNTEAFF TGCGCCAGCAGAACGGAACAGGCCATGAACACTGAAGCTTTCTTT
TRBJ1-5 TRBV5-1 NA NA CASSFWNQGRQPQHF TGCGCCAGCAGCTTTTGGAATCAGGGCCGGCAGCCCCAGCATTTT
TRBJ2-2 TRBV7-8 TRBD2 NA CASSLGGLAGVLSGELFF TGTGCCAGCAGCTTAGGGGGACTAGCGGGAGTCCTGTCCGGGGAGCTGTTTTTT
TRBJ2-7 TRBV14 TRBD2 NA CASSPLGLAGYEQYF TGTGCCAGCAGCCCCCTGGGACTAGCGGGATACGAGCAGTACTTC
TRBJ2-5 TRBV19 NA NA CASSSWRTQETQYF TGTGCCAGTAGTAGCTGGAGGACCCAAGAGACCCAGTACTTC
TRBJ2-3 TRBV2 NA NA CASRELASSTDTQYF TGTGCCAGCAGGGAACTAGCCTCTAGCACAGATACGCAGTATTTT
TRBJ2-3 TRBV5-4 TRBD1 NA CASSWGQGSTDTQYF TGTGCCAGCAGCTGGGGACAGGGGAGCACAGATACGCAGTATTTT
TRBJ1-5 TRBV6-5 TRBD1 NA CASGPGGDQPQHF TGTGCCAGCGGTCCAGGGGGCGATCAGCCCCAGCATTTT
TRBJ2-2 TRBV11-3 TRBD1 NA CASSSDRDTGELFF TGTGCCAGCAGCTCGGACAGGGACACCGGGGAGCTGTTTTTT
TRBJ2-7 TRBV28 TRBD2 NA CASSKASGRHNYEQYF TGTGCCAGCAGTAAGGCGAGCGGGAGGCACAACTACGAGCAGTACTTC
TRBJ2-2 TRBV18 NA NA CASSPPRGQNTGELFF TGTGCCAGCTCACCGCCTCGAGGGCAGAACACCGGGGAGCTGTTTTTT
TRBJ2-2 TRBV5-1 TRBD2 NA CASSLASGSAGELFF TGCGCCAGCAGCTTGGCTAGCGGGAGTGCCGGGGAGCTGTTTTTT
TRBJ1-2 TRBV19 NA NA CASSIERFNCGYTF TGTGCCAGTAGTATAGAGAGATTTAACTGTGGCTACACCTTC
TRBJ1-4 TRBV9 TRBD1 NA CASSAGRQGANEKLFF TGTGCCAGCAGCGCGGGTCGACAGGGCGCTAATGAAAAACTGTTTTTT
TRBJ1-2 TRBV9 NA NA CASSVDGRGYTF TGTGCCAGCAGCGTGGACGGGAGGGGCTACACCTTC
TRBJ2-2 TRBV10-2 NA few CASFDFFAGELFF TGCGCCAGCTTCGACTTTTTTGCCGGGGAGCTGTTTTTT
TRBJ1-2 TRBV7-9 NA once CSSLPLATNYGYTF TGTTCCAGCCTCCCCTTGGCAACTAACTATGGCTACACCTTC
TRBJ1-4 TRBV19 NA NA CASSIRRGANEKLFF TGTGCCAGTAGTATAAGGCGGGGGGCGAATGAAAAACTGTTTTTT
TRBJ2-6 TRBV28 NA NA CASSLRGMSGANVLTF TGTGCCAGCAGTTTACGAGGGATGTCTGGGGCCAACGTCCTGACTTTC
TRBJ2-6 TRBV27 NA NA CASSLTGPGANVLTF TGTGCCAGCAGTTTAACAGGGCCAGGGGCCAACGTCCTGACTTTC
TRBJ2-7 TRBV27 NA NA CASSLSGGAGPYEQYF TGTGCCAGCAGTCTATCCGGGGGAGCGGGCCCCTACGAGCAGTACTTC
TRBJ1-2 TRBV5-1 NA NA CASSFVSQGGYTF TGCGCCAGCAGCTTTGTATCACAGGGAGGCTACACCTTC
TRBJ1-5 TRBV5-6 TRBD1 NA CASSSTDRYNQPQHF TGTGCCAGCAGCTCGACGGACAGGTACAATCAGCCCCAGCATTTT
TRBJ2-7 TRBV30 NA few CAWSSGVSDYEQYF TGTGCCTGGAGTTCGGGAGTCAGTGACTACGAGCAGTACTTC
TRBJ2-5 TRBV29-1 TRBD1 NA CSVGTGGYGTQYF TGCAGCGTTGGGACAGGGGGCTACGGGACCCAGTACTTC
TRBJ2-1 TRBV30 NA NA CAWSVRRGDGEQFF TGTGCCTGGAGTGTAAGACGCGGAGATGGTGAGCAGTTCTTC
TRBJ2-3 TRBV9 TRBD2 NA CASSVVAGAGTDTQYF TGTGCCAGCAGCGTAGTCGCGGGAGCAGGCACAGATACGCAGTATTTT
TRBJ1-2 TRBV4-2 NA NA CASSQEGREDGYTF TGTGCCAGCAGCCAAGAAGGGCGGGAAGATGGCTACACCTTC
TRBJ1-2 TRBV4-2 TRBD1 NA CASSRSTGEGYGYTF TGTGCCAGCAGCCGCAGCACAGGGGAAGGTTATGGCTACACCTTC
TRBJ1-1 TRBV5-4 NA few CASSADPQPNTEAFF TGTGCCAGCAGCGCCGACCCACAGCCGAACACTGAAGCTTTCTTT
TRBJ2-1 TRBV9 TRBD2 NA CASSVILAGGKDEQFF TGTGCCAGCAGCGTAATACTAGCGGGAGGGAAGGATGAGCAGTTCTTC
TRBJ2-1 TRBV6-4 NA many CASSDGDSDEQFF TGTGCCAGCAGTGACGGAGACTCGGATGAGCAGTTCTTC
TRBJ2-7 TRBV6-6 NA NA CASSPDTAYEQYF TGTGCCAGCAGCCCCGACACCGCCTACGAGCAGTACTTC
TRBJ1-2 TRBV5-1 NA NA CASSPGTTVNYGYTF TGCGCCAGCAGTCCTGGGACAACAGTTAACTATGGCTACACCTTC
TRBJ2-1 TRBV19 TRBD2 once CASSTLAGVGNEQFF TGTGCCAGTAGTACCCTAGCGGGAGTAGGCAATGAGCAGTTCTTC
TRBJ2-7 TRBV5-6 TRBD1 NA CASSFPGTGIYEQYF TGTGCCAGCAGCTTCCCCGGGACAGGGATATACGAGCAGTACTTC
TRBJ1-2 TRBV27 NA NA CASSSAWGGGYGYTF TGTGCCAGCAGTTCAGCGTGGGGTGGAGGGTATGGCTACACCTTC
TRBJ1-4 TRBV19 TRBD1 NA CASSQGARVEKLFF TGTGCCAGTTCCCAGGGGGCGCGGGTCGAAAAACTGTTTTTT
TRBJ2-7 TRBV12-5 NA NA CASGQGPWGQLGSEQYF TGTGCTAGTGGTCAGGGCCCCTGGGGGCAGCTCGGCTCCGAGCAGTACTTC